These 16 T cell receptor beta chains share one sample of origin, sequenced in a study of CD8 T cells in ankylosing spondylitis. From the 5' RACE reads, TCRdb called clonotypes with MiXCR, one entry per CDR3 protein. The data show about 360,000 distinct CDR3 sequences, around 20% seen once. Sequencing input: blood, either unsorted or a sorted T cell fraction (not recorded which). The source is a male donor with ankylosing spondylitis or in good health (not recorded which).

This clonotype was picked up a small number of times. The CDR3 DNA sequence: TGTGCCACCTCCCCGGGTAGCGGGGGGGCCTCTACGCAGTATTTT. This gives the protein CATSPGSGGASTQYF. V usage is TRBV9 and J usage is TRBJ2-3; 11 bases are shared with TRBD2. CDR1 is SGDLS and CDR2 is YYNGEE in the germline V gene. J gave up 8 bases and V 9 bases, and 14 bases lay outside the gene matches. The CDR3 sequence is 15 residues long.

The CDR3 spells CASTEGPFYEQYF. CDR3 bases: TGTGCCAGCACCGAAGGGCCGTTCTACGAGCAGTACTTC. J is TRBJ2-7 and V is TRBV12-3 or TRBV12-4; no firm D call. Trimming pared 7 bases from V and 3 bases from J, leaving 13 bases between. The CDR3 consists of 13 residues.

This clonotype appeared a few times. CDR3 protein: CASVEGQGNTEAFF. The CDR3, as DNA: TGCGCCAGCGTTGAGGGACAGGGGAACACTGAAGCTTTCTTT. The J gene is TRBJ1-1, the V gene TRBV5-1, with 9 bases that match TRBD1. The CDR3 is 14 amino acids. V trimming: 7 bases; J trimming: 1 base; junction bases outside the gene matches: 5. In germline, CDR1 is SGHRS, CDR2 YFSETQ. Full variable domain (missing parts from reference TRBV5-1 and TRBJ1-1): KAGVTQTPRYLIKTRGQQVTLSCSPISGHRSVSWYQQTPGQGLQFLFEYFSETQRNKGNFPGRFSGRQFSNSRSEMNVSTLELGDSALYLCASVEGQGNTEAFFGQGTRLTVV.

The V and J genes are TRBV7-6 and TRBJ2-1, with 8 bases identical to TRBD2. This CDR3 spans 16 amino acids. From germline, CDR1 is SGHVS and CDR2 FNYEAQ. V lost 1 base to trimming and J lost 2 bases; unmatched junction nucleotides: 4. Here the CDR3 DNA reads TGTGCCAGCAGCTTAGAGGAACTAGCGGCCTACAATGAGCAGTTCTTC. Translating gives CASSLEELAAYNEQFF.

The chain couples TRBV6-5 to TRBJ2-6; D is perhaps TRBD2 (5 bases). Germline V lookup: CDR1 MNHEY, CDR2 SVGAGI. The CDR3 extends over 16 amino acids. V dropped 2 bases and J dropped 1 base, with 9 bases sitting between them. The CDR3 loop reads CASSYDGGSGANVLTF. The CDR3 DNA reads as TGTGCCAGCAGTTACGATGGCGGGTCTGGGGCCAACGTCCTGACTTTC.

This sequence joins TRBV20-1 and TRBJ2-7, with 9 nucleotides matching TRBD1. The junction had 14 bases not matched to a gene; V was cut back by 6 bases and J by 5 bases. CDR1 is DFQATT, CDR2 SNEGSKA, per germline (reference sequence). The CDR3 is 15 amino acids. CDR3 residues: CSATRDRERTDEQYF. CDR3 DNA sequence: TGCAGTGCAACCCGGGACAGGGAAAGAACGGACGAGCAGTACTTC.

The chain uses TRBV4-2 and TRBJ2-3; 12 bases fit TRBD2. With V trimmed by 2 bases and J by 6 bases, 12 bases remained unmatched. The CDR3 is made up of 18 amino acids. Germline CDR1 is LGHNA and CDR2 is YNFKEQ. The CDR3 region is CASSQPNRLAGVLDTQYF. The CDR3 DNA sequence: TGTGCCAGCAGCCAACCGAACCGACTAGCGGGGGTGCTCGATACGCAGTATTTT.

This clonotype was observed a handful of times. The rearrangement joins TRBV7-9 to TRBJ2-1, with D possibly called TRBD1 or TRBD2 (5 bases each). The V end was cut by 1 base, the J end by 10 bases, with 11 bases between. CDR3 length equals 13 residues. Per germline, CDR1 SEHNR and CDR2 FQNEAQ (reference sequence). The CDR3 sequence is CASSLGGTREQFF. CDR3 bases: TGTGCCAGCAGCTTAGGGGGGACGCGGGAGCAGTTCTTC.

The table lists this clonotype with a few counts. The chain employs TRBV12-3 or TRBV12-4 and TRBJ2-7; D remains ambiguous. With 4 bases removed from V and 5 bases from J, the gap between germline ends came to 6 bases. The CDR3 sequence is 11 residues long. Here the CDR3 reads CASSWINEQYF. The CDR3 DNA reads TGTGCCAGCAGTTGGATCAACGAGCAGTACTTC.

The V and J genes are TRBV29-1 and TRBJ2-7; weak D call: TRBD2 (5 bases). There are 11 residues in the CDR3. Trimming pared 8 bases from V and 3 bases from J, leaving 11 bases between. Germline V gene sequence: CDR1 SQVTM, CDR2 ANQGSEA. This CDR3 is CSFFGDYEQYF. In DNA, the CDR3 is TGCAGCTTTTTCGGGGACTACGAGCAGTACTTC.

This clonotype was detected a few times. The rearrangement uses TRBV5-6 and TRBJ2-2, with TRBD2 as a possible D gene (6 bases). This CDR3 spans 12 amino acids. Trimming cost V 4 bases and J 8 bases, with 9 bases left between them. Looked up from germline, CDR1 is SGHDT and CDR2 is YYEEEE. The CDR3 region has the DNA TGTGCCAGCAGCCCTGCGGGGGGGGAGCTGTTTTTT. The encoded protein is CASSPAGGELFF.

This clonotype appeared a few times. The chain couples TRBV18 to TRBJ2-3; TRBD1 aligns across 9 bases. CDR1 and CDR2 (germline): KGHSH, LQKENI. With V trimmed by 0 bases and J by 2 bases, 3 bases remained unmatched. The CDR3 contains 16 residues. CDR3 in amino acids: CASSPPDRGYTDTQYF. The DNA of the CDR3 is TGTGCCAGCTCACCACCGGACAGGGGCTACACAGATACGCAGTATTTT.

CDR3 sequence reads: CASTEAVSQETQYF. The CDR3 DNA is TGTGCCAGCACCGAAGCTGTCAGCCAAGAGACCCAGTACTTC. V gene TRBV6-1 combines with J gene TRBJ2-5, with D unclear. This CDR3 comprises 14 residues. Germline assignment: CDR1 MNHNS and CDR2 SASEGT. Trimming removed 7 bases at V and 1 base at J, with 13 bases between.

This chain connects TRBV12-3 or TRBV12-4 to TRBJ2-1; weak D call: TRBD1 (6 bases). CDR3 length: 15 residues. V gave up 5 bases and J gave up 2 bases, with 13 bases separating them. CDR3 amino acids: CASSDIGGPYNEQFF. CDR3 coding DNA: TGTGCCAGCAGTGACATTGGGGGCCCCTACAATGAGCAGTTCTTC.

This chain connects TRBV18 to TRBJ1-6; the D gene is possibly TRBD1 (6 bases). With 0 bases removed from V and 0 bases from J, the gap between germline ends came to 12 bases. Germline loops: CDR1 KGHSH, CDR2 LQKENI. This CDR3 region has 18 residues. The CDR3 spells CASSPPRIGGSYNSPLHF. The DNA for the CDR3 is TGTGCCAGCTCACCACCGCGAATAGGGGGCTCCTATAATTCACCCCTCCACTTT.

The chain joins TRBV15 to TRBJ2-1; tentative D call: TRBD2 (8 bases). This CDR3 is 13 amino acids long. Germline V gene sequence: CDR1 LNHNV, CDR2 YYDKDF (reference sequence). Trimming shortened V by 9 bases and J by 6 bases, and 15 bases separated the two germline ends. CDR3 amino acids: CATREGAFNEQFF. Written as DNA, the CDR3 is TGTGCCACTCGGGAGGGGGCTTTCAATGAGCAGTTCTTC.